A single sample gave rise to the 11 T cell receptor beta chains below, sequenced in a study of blood T cell repertoires in COVID-19. Some clones are missing from TCRdb's copy, which holds only in-frame ones; the method was immunoSEQ multiplex PCR. The sample lists under 130,000 clones, around 76% occurring once. Sequencing input: peripheral blood. Receptors were obtained from a woman in her seventies with acute or convalescent COVID-19.

This clone has just a few counts. The J gene is TRBJ2-7, the V gene TRBV28; D is possibly TRBD2 (7 bases). The CDR3 length is 14 residues. The V gene lost 6 bases and the J gene lost 6 bases, with 18 bases spanning the gap. Germline V CDR1 and CDR2: MDHEN, SYDVKM. CDR3 sequence: CASRSGGARGEQYF. The CDR3, as DNA: TGTGCCAGCAGATCGGGGGGCGCCAGGGGCGAGCAGTACTTC.

The chain uses TRBV6-1 and TRBJ1-5, with D hard to call. CDR1 and CDR2 from the germline V gene are MNHNS and SASEGT. The CDR3 runs 15 residues. The V and J ends lost 3 bases and 3 bases respectively, with 12 bases between them. The CDR3 DNA reads as TGTGCCAGCAGTGAGCAGCAGGCGTACAATCAGCCCCAGCATTTT. It codes for CASSEQQAYNQPQHF.

Only a few counts were recorded for this clone. The rearrangement uses TRBV7-9 and TRBJ2-5, with a possible D match to TRBD2 (6 bases). The CDR3 loop spans 12 amino acids. The V gene's germline CDR1 is SEHNR and CDR2 FQNEAQ (reference sequence). V lost 6 bases and J 4 bases, leaving 9 bases between the germline ends. CDR3 in DNA: TGTGCCAGCAGGGATAGCGGAGAGACCCAGTACTTC. Encoded protein: CASRDSGETQYF.

The chain links TRBV24-1 to TRBJ2-2; the D is unclear. CDR3 length: 14 residues. The V gene's germline CDR1 is KGHDR and CDR2 SFDVKD. V lost 1 base, J lost 5 bases, and 7 bases lay in between. The CDR3 sequence is CATSDFSGTGELFF. The CDR3 DNA is TGTGCCACCAGTGATTTCTCGGGTACCGGGGAGCTGTTTTTT.

The chain recombines TRBV7-9 with TRBJ2-1; unclear D gene. V was clipped by 5 bases and J by 2 bases, with 13 bases between them. CDR3 length: 15 residues. Germline V gives CDR1 SEHNR, CDR2 FQNEAQ (reference sequence). CDR3 region: CASSPGISPYNEQFF. CDR3 DNA: TGTGCCAGCAGCCCGGGTATATCCCCCTACAATGAGCAGTTCTTC.

This rearrangement joins TRBV11-2 to TRBJ1-1; D may be TRBD1 (6 bases). CDR1 and CDR2 from the germline V gene are SGHAT and FQNNGV. The CDR3 contains 15 residues. Deletions cut 3 bases from V and 0 bases from J, with 11 bases between. The CDR3 is CASSFEGTLNTEAFF. CDR3 DNA: TGTGCCAGCAGCTTCGAAGGGACATTGAACACTGAAGCTTTCTTT.

The V gene is TRBV5-1, the J gene TRBJ2-4; tentative D call: TRBD2 (6 bases). Deletions cut 4 bases from V and 9 bases from J, with 17 bases between. Germline loops: CDR1 SGHRS, CDR2 YFSETQ. This CDR3 is 14 amino acids long. The CDR3: CASSPAGTGSIQYF. The CDR3 DNA sequence: TGCGCCAGCAGCCCAGCCGGGACTGGAAGCATTCAGTACTTC. The whole variable domain, remainder taken from reference TRBV5-1 and TRBJ2-4, is KAGVTQTPRYLIKTRGQQVTLSCSPISGHRSVSWYQQTPGQGLQFLFEYFSETQRNKGNFPGRFSGRQFSNSRSEMNVSTLELGDSALYLCASSPAGTGSIQYFGAGTRLSVL.

The genes are TRBV18 and TRBJ1-1; D may be TRBD1 (6 bases). V was cut by 5 bases and J by 10 bases, with 17 bases left in between. The germline V gene has CDR1 KGHSH and CDR2 LQKENI. The CDR3 covers 13 residues. The CDR3 DNA reads TGTGCCAGCTCAAAGGACAGTGGGCATGGAGCTTTCTTT. Its protein product is CASSKDSGHGAFF.

In its sample, this clone was seen a few times. The chain links TRBV9 to TRBJ2-1; TRBD1 might be the D (5 bases). CDR1 SGDLS and CDR2 YYNGEE come from the germline V gene. V was trimmed by 0 bases and J by 3 bases, leaving 16 bases between them. This CDR3 is built from 17 residues. CDR3 nucleotides: TGTGCCAGCAGCGTAGTGGGCAGCATAAGGGGCTACAATGAGCAGTTCTTC. It is translated as CASSVVGSIRGYNEQFF.

V usage is TRBV30 and J usage is TRBJ2-1; perhaps TRBD1 as D (6 bases). In germline, CDR1 is GTSNPN, CDR2 SVGIG (reference sequence). CDR3 size: 15 residues. The V end lost 1 base, the J end lost 0 bases, and 10 bases lay between the germline ends. CDR3 sequence reads: CAWSEQGSSYNEQFF. The CDR3 DNA sequence: TGTGCCTGGAGTGAACAGGGAAGCTCCTACAATGAGCAGTTCTTC.

The chain has TRBV29-1 and TRBJ2-7, with 9 bases identical to TRBD1. The CDR3 has 12 amino acids. Germline CDR1 is SQVTM and CDR2 is ANQGSEA. CDR3 DNA sequence: TGCGGGACCGGGACAGGGACTGGCGAGCAGTACTTC. Its translation is CGTGTGTGEQYF.